One and the same sample provided the 12 T cell receptor beta chains below, sequenced in a study of identical twins. TCRdb re-derived calls from the 5' RACE reads in MiXCR, one entry per CDR3 protein. The table includes 400,000 to 500,000 distinct CDR3 sequences, about 13% detected once. Separately, the same data were catalogued under a study of yellow fever vaccine responses in identical twins.

Sequencing was carried out using CD4+ T cells sorted from blood. Source of these receptors: a young woman in good health.

With respect to this clonotype: The germline gene is not matched at one end of the junction; a read error may be the cause. The chain is built from TRBV6-5 and TRBJ1-1, with 7 bases that match TRBD1. The CDR3 extends over 15 amino acids. CDR1 and CDR2 from the germline V gene are MNHEY and SVGAGI. The CDR3 here is CASSYSGGAMAEDFF. Written as DNA, the CDR3 is TGTGCCAGCAGTTACTCAGGGGGCGCAATGGCTGAAGATTTCTTT.

The rearrangement links TRBV20-1 to TRBJ2-3, with D perhaps given as TRBD1 or TRBD2 (5 bases each). V dropped 4 bases and J dropped 0 bases, with 11 bases sitting between them. This CDR3 is 14 amino acids long. CDR1 is DFQATT and CDR2 is SNEGSKA in the germline V gene (reference sequence). The CDR3 sequence: CSATRDGSTDTQYF. Written as DNA, the CDR3 is TGCAGTGCTACCCGGGACGGTAGCACAGATACGCAGTATTTT.

The chain is built from TRBV6-2 or TRBV6-3 and TRBJ2-7; 12 bases line up with TRBD2. The trim removed 6 bases at V and 1 base at J, leaving 13 bases unmatched. The germline gives CDR1 MNHEY, CDR2 SVGEGT. This CDR3 has 18 residues. The CDR3 is CASSQITSGRRSSYEQYF. The CDR3 nucleotides read TGTGCCAGCAGCCAAATTACTAGCGGGAGGCGTAGTTCCTACGAGCAGTACTTC.

This clonotype has a count of ten or more. The chain recombines TRBV12-3 or TRBV12-4 with TRBJ1-1; a possible D gene is TRBD1 (5 bases). The length of the CDR3 is 14 residues. The V end was cut by 6 bases, the J end by 1 base, with 12 bases between. CDR3 loop: CASSRGLQNTEAFF. The CDR3 nucleotides are TGTGCCAGCAGCCGGGGACTACAGAACACTGAAGCTTTCTTT.

The chain employs TRBV30 and TRBJ1-2; D remains unclear. V lost 0 bases and J 2 bases, leaving 4 bases between the germline ends. CDR1 is GTSNPN, CDR2 SVGIG, per germline (reference sequence). The CDR3 loop spans 12 amino acids. CDR3 DNA: TGTGCCTGGAGTGTTTCCAACTATGGCTACACCTTC. Translated: CAWSVSNYGYTF.

This clonotype came up many times. Here the CDR3 reads CSVQLGQAPYEQYF. As DNA, the CDR3 is TGCAGCGTTCAACTTGGACAGGCTCCCTACGAGCAGTACTTC. The gene calls are TRBV29-1 and TRBJ2-7; 7 nucleotides agree with TRBD1. Germline CDR1 and CDR2: SQVTM and ANQGSEA. The CDR3 has 14 amino acids. V lost 5 bases and J lost 2; bases outside the gene matches: 9.

Note on this clonotype: One end of the junction is discordant with germline, which a read error may explain. The chain recombines TRBV20-1 with TRBJ2-3; 13 bases match TRBD2. This CDR3 comprises 16 residues. The germline CDR1 and CDR2 sequences are DFQATT and SNEGSKA (reference sequence). The CDR3 nucleotides read TGCTGTGCTGGAGGACTAGCGGGAGTTGGTTCAGATACGCAGTATTTT. Protein product: CCAGGLAGVGSDTQYF.

V usage is TRBV6-2 or TRBV6-3 and J usage is TRBJ2-1; weak D call: TRBD2 (5 bases). There are 15 residues in the CDR3. Germline V gene data show CDR1 as MNHEY and CDR2 as SVGEGT. V shed 6 bases and J shed 0 bases, with 12 bases lying between them. The CDR3 loop reads CASRITGSSYNEQFF. The CDR3 bases are TGTGCCAGCAGAATAACGGGGAGCTCCTACAATGAGCAGTTCTTC.

Here the CDR3 DNA reads TGTGCCAGCAGCTTAGAGGGACAGGGGATATACAATGAGCAGTTCTTC. Its protein product is CASSLEGQGIYNEQFF. The chain employs TRBV11-2 and TRBJ2-1; TRBD1 matches 10 bases. Per the germline V gene, CDR1 is SGHAT and CDR2 is FQNNGV. The CDR3 is 16 residues long. V dropped 0 bases and J dropped 4; count of bases not matched to a gene: 3. The variable domain in full, completed from reference TRBV11-2 and TRBJ2-1, reads EAGVAQSPRYKIIEKRQSVAFWCNPISGHATLYWYQQILGQGPKLLIQFQNNGVVDDSQLPKDRFSAERLKGVDSTLKIQPAKLEDSAVYLCASSLEGQGIYNEQFFGPGTRLTVL.

The chain uses TRBV20-1 and TRBJ1-6; tentatively, D is TRBD1 (6 bases). CDR3 length equals 13 residues. The germline CDR1 and CDR2 sequences are DFQATT and SNEGSKA (reference sequence). V dropped 3 bases and J dropped 7 bases, with 10 bases sitting between them. The CDR3 sequence: CSASVQGNSPLHF. The CDR3 DNA reads as TGCAGTGCTAGCGTCCAGGGGAATTCACCCCTCCACTTT.

This chain uses TRBV7-9 with TRBJ2-7; TRBD2 agrees at 12 bases. This CDR3 region has 16 residues. Looked up from germline, CDR1 is SEHNR and CDR2 is FQNEAQ (reference sequence). Trimming cost V 4 bases and J 3 bases; bases outside gene matches: 7. CDR3 DNA: TGTGCCAGCAGCTCCATGGGACTAGCGGGCGACTACGAGCAGTACTTC. It is translated as CASSSMGLAGDYEQYF.

The chain is built from TRBV20-1 and TRBJ2-7; 10 bases align to TRBD1. J was trimmed by 4 bases and V by 6 bases; bases with no gene match: 9. Germline values: CDR1 DFQATT, CDR2 SNEGSKA (reference sequence). This CDR3 contains 14 residues. The CDR3 region has the DNA TGCAGTGCAATACGGACAGGGGGACTATACGAGCAGTACTTC. As protein: CSAIRTGGLYEQYF.